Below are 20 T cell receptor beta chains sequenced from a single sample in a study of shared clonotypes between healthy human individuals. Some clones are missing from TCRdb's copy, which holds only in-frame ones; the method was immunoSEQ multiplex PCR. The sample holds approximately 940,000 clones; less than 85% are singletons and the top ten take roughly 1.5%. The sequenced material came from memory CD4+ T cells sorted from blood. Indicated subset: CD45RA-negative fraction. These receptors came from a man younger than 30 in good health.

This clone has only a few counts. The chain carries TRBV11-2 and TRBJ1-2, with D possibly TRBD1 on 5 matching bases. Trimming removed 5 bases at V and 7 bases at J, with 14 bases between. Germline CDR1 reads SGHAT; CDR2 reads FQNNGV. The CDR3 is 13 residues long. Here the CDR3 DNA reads TGTGCCAGCAGCAACTCAGGGCTTACTGGCTACACCTTC. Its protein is CASSNSGLTGYTF.

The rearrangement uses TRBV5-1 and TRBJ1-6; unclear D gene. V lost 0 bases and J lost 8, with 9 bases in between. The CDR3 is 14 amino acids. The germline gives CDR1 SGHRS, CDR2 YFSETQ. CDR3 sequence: CASSLVATDSPLHF. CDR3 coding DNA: TGCGCCAGCAGCTTGGTAGCTACGGATTCACCCCTCCACTTT.

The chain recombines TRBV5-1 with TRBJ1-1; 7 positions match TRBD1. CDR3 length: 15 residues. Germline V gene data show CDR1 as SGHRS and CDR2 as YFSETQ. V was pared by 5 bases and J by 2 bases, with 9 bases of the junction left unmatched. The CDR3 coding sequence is TGCGCCAGCAGGCAACAGGGGTATCGTAACACTGAAGCTTTCTTT. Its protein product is CASRQQGYRNTEAFF. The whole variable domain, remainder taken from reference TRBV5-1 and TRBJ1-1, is KAGVTQTPRYLIKTRGQQVTLSCSPISGHRSVSWYQQTPGQGLQFLFEYFSETQRNKGNFPGRFSGRQFSNSRSEMNVSTLELGDSALYLCASRQQGYRNTEAFFGQGTRLTVV.

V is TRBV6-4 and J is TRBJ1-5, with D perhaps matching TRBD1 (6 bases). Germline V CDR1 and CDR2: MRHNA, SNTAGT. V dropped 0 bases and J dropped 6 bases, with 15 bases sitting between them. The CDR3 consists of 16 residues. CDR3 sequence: CASSDSMGHVSQPQHF. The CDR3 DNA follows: TGTGCCAGCAGTGACTCTATGGGACACGTAAGTCAGCCCCAGCATTTT.

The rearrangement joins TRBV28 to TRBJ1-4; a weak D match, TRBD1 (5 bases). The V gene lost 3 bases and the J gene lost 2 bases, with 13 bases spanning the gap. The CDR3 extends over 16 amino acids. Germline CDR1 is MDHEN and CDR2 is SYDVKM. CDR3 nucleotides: TGTGCCAGCAGTTTGAAACTCAGGGCCACTAATGAAAAACTGTTTTTT. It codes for CASSLKLRATNEKLFF.

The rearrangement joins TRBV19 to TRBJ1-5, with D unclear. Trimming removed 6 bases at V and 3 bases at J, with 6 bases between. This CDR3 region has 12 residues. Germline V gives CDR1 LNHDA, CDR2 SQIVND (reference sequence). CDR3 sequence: CASSQHNQPQHF. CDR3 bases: TGTGCCAGTAGCCAGCACAATCAGCCCCAGCATTTT.

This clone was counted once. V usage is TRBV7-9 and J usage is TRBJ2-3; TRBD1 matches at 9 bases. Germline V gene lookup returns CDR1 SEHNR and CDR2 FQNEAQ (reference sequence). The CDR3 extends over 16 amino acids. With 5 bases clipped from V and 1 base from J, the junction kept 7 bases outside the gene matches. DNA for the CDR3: TGTGCCAGCAGCCTTAGGGACAGGGATGGCACAGATACGCAGTATTTT. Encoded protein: CASSLRDRDGTDTQYF.

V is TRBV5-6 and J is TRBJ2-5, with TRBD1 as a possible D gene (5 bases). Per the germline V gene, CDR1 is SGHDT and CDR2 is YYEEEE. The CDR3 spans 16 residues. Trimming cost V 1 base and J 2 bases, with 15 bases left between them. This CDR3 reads CASSLFRTPTQETQYF. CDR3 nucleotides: TGTGCCAGCAGCTTGTTTAGGACACCTACTCAAGAGACCCAGTACTTC.

Here the CDR3 reads CASTPDSQSSYNEQFF. The CDR3 DNA reads TGTGCCAGTACGCCGGACAGCCAAAGCTCCTACAATGAGCAGTTCTTC. The chain joins TRBV19 to TRBJ2-1; tentative D call: TRBD1 (6 bases). CDR3 length: 16 amino acids. V was pared by 7 bases and J by 0 bases, with 16 bases between. CDR1 is LNHDA, CDR2 SQIVND, per germline (reference sequence). Combining the CDR3 with reference TRBV19 and TRBJ2-1 gives the whole variable domain DGGITQSPKYLFRKEGQNVTLSCEQNLNHDAMYWYRQDPGQGLRLIYYSQIVNDFQKGDIAEGYSVSREKKESFPLTVTSAQKNPTAFYLCASTPDSQSSYNEQFFGPGTRLTVL.

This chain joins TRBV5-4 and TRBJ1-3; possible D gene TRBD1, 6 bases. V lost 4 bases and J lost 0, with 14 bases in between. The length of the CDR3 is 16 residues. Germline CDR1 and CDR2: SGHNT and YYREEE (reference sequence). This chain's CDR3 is CASSPGGARSGNTIYF. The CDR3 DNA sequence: TGTGCCAGCAGCCCGGGGGGGGCCCGCTCTGGAAACACCATATATTTT.

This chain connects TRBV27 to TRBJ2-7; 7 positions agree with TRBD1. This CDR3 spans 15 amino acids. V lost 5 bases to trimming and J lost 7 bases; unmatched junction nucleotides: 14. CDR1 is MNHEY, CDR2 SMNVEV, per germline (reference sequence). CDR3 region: CASSRDRPKSREQYF. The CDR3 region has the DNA TGTGCCAGCAGTAGGGACAGACCGAAAAGCAGGGAGCAGTACTTC.

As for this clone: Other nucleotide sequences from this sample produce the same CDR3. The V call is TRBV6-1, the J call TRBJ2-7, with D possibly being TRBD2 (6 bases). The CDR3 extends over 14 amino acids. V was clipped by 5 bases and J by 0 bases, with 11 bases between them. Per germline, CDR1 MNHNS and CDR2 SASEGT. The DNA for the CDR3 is TGTGCCAGCAGTCAAGGAGGGAGCTCCTACGAGCAGTACTTC. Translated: CASSQGGSSYEQYF.

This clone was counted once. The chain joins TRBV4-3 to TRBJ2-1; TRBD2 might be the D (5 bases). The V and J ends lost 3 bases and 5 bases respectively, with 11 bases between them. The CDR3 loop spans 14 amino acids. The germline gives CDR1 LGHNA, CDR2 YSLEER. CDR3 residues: CASSQRAHDNEQFF. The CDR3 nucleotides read TGCGCCAGCAGCCAGAGGGCCCACGACAATGAGCAGTTCTTC.

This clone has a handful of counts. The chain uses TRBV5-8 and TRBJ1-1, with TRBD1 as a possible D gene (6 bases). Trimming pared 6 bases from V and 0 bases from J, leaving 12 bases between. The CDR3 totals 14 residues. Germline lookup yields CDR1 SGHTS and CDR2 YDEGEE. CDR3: CASNPGGMNTEAFF. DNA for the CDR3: TGTGCCAGCAACCCCGGGGGCATGAACACTGAAGCTTTCTTT.

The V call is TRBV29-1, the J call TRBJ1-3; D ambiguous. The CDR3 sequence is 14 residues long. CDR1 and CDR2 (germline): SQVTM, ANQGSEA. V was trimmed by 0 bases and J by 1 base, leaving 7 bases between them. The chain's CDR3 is CSVEDAGSGNTIYF. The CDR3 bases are TGCAGCGTTGAAGATGCGGGTTCTGGAAACACCATATATTTT.

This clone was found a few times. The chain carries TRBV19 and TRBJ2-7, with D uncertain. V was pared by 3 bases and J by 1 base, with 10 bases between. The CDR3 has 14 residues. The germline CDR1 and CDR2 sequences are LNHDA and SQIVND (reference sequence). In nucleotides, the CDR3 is TGTGCCAGTAGTATTGGTGGGGTATCCTACGAGCAGTACTTC. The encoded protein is CASSIGGVSYEQYF.

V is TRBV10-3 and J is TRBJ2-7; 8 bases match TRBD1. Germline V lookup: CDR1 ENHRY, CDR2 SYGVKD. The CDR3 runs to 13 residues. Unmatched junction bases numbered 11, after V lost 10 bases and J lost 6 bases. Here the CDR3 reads CATSQTGDGEQYF. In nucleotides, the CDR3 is TGTGCCACTAGTCAGACAGGGGATGGCGAGCAGTACTTC.

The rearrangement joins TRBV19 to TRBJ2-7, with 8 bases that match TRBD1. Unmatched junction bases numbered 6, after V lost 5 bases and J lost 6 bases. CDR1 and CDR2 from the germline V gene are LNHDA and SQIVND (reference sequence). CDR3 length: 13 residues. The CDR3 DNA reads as TGTGCCAGTAGTGCCCAGACAGGGGTCGAGCAGTACTTC. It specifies CASSAQTGVEQYF.

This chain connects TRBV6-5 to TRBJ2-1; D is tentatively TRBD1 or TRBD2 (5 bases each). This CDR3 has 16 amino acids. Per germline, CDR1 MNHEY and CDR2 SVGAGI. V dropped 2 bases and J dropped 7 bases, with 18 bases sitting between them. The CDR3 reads CASSYEGPGTINEQFF. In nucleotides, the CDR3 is TGTGCCAGCAGTTACGAGGGGCCGGGGACGATAAATGAGCAGTTCTTC.

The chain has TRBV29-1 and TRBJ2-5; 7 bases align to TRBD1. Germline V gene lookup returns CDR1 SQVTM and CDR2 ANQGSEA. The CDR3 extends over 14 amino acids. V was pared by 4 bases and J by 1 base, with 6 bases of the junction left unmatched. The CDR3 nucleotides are TGCAGCGTTGCCCGTGGGACAGCCCAAGAGACCCAGTACTTC. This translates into CSVARGTAQETQYF.